This TCR beta chain is drawn from a study of shared clonotypes between healthy human individuals (dated by TCRdb to about 2020). About the investigation overall: The cohort included a few men and a couple of women between 18 and 49 years of age. For each donor, CD4 naive and CD4 memory were each run on three plates, CD8 naive on two plates, and CD8 memory on one plate. Different laboratories and diverse techniques were used to prepare libraries and sequence TCR repertoires, to increase sequencing depth and limit assay-specific biases. Per donor, leukapheresis produced somewhere between about 0.9 and 9 billion PBMCs. To estimate repertoire size and how much clonotype sharing occurs between individuals, the study deeply sequenced the blood TCR repertoires of five or six healthy adults. What the authors observed across the whole study: Incomplete sequencing was indicated by rarefaction of sorted-subset datasets, despite the large sequencing depth. Pairwise subsampling led to the expectation that sequencing depth would affect the degree of clonotype sharing among donors. Because the study included a small number of donors, the genetic and exposure-history diversity represented was limited. Compared with non-shared clonotypes, the clonotypes found in all four sorted-subset donors had higher generation probabilities. Sampling was restricted to blood, and TCR repertoires in tissue are likely to differ from TCR repertoires in blood. Across four donors, approximately 5% of naive CD4, approximately 4% of naive CD8, about 2% of memory CD4, and under 0.45% of memory CD8 clonotypes were shared. Naive subsets generally had larger estimated clonotype richness than memory subsets.

Using the deep immunoSEQ assay, multiplex PCR amplified TCR CDR3 regions from genomic DNA. Genomic DNA extracted from each cell subset was distributed evenly over all wells of several immunoSEQ 96-well plates, and each plate served as one replicate. For sorted subsets, about 220 ng of genomic DNA, equivalent to about 30,000 T cell genomes, went into each replicate PCR. Purified libraries were measured with a Qubit 3.0 fluorometer, size-checked on a Bioanalyzer 2100, and measured again with the KAPA Library Quantification kit. Every immunoSEQ 96-well plate was sequenced on a separate single-read 150-cycle Illumina NextSeq 550 flow cell. From the authors' description of their analysis: Because the immunoSEQ output included only junctional sequences and no quality scores, the filtering could not be the same as the filtering used for full-length reads. Sequences were annotated with PyIR, a Python wrapper for IgBLAST v1.9, using IMGT germline references to assign V/J genes and CDR3. Reads with weak V/J assignments (E-value above 1e-6), missing CDR3, stop codons, out-of-frame junctions, or ambiguous translated residues were removed. V3J clonotypes were defined as sequences sharing the same inferred V gene, J gene, and CDR3 amino acid sequence. The percentage overlap between two repertoires was calculated by dividing the number of shared unique clonotypes by the size of the smaller repertoire. RTK rarefaction, the Chao1 estimator, and Recon v2.1 estimates of unobserved clonotypes were used to assess repertoire richness. For all TCRbeta clonotypes obtained by the gDNA method from a few donors, generation probabilities were computed with OLGA. The clones in this table, taken by TCRdb from immuneACCESS, are in-frame only. Not every clone is retained; where verified, under half of the shortfall comes from an unresolved V gene, and the cause of the rest is unknown. From that table come the V and J calls and clone size; the DNA was used to work out D and trimming. The sample table shows fewer than 3 million clones, and around 92% are seen once. About 0.36% of the sample belongs to the ten largest clones.

Regarding this clone: Its antigen is currently not known. No base-level quality is on record; no much larger clone is a single base apart.

Donors were healthy HIV-negative adults with no recently reported acute infections or vaccinations. Every donor was a Caucasian adult residing in Nashville, Tennessee, USA. CD4+ T cells were enriched by magnetic negative selection; naive cells were then positively selected on CD45RA, and the negative fraction formed the memory subset. After blood collection by leukapheresis, PBMCs were isolated using Ficoll-Histopaque density gradient centrifugation and then cryopreserved in the vapor phase of liquid nitrogen. Purity and quantity of every magnetically sorted T cell population were checked by analytical flow cytometry. Genomic DNA was isolated from each sorted fraction and quantified by UV absorbance on a Nanodrop 2000c. This receptor was taken from a man aged 18 to 30 in good health. Some clones in this sample may be carry-over from other donors' samples. The sample was naive CD4+ T cells from PBMCs. Read against the paper, the sample's cell subset or site label means: CD45RA+ positively selected.

The CDR3: CASSPATGDTEAFF. The sequence in DNA is TGTGCCAGCTCACCAGCGACGGGTGACACTGAAGCTTTCTTT. The chain uses TRBV18 and TRBJ1-1; the D gene is not confidently resolved. V loses 2 bases, J loses 3 bases, and the germline ends lie 10 bases apart. The germline V gene yields KGHSH for CDR1 and LQKENI for CDR2. The CDR3 runs 14 residues from the cysteine to the phenylalanine. The CDR3 DNA has 42 bases and is translated from base 1. Outside the CDR3, residues come from the reference TRBV18 and TRBJ1-1 proteins, so the full variable domain is: NAGVMQNPRHLVRRRGQEARLRCSPMKGHSHVYWYRQLPEEGLKFMVYLQKENIIDESGMPKERFSAEFPKEGPSILRIQQVVRGDSAAYFCASSPATGDTEAFFGQGTRLTVV.